In this sample, the clone carrying this T cell receptor (beta chain) turned up many times. The sample is drawn from a study of neurological immune-mediated disorders. TCRdb called the 5' RACE reads again in MiXCR, with one record for every CDR3 protein. In the table there are roughly 62,000 distinct CDR3 sequences, 2.5% of which are singletons. This clonotype originated in a man aged 50 or older with multiple sclerosis. The sequencing sample was made of PBMCs.

CDR3 protein: CASSLDETYNSPLHF. As DNA, the CDR3 is TGCGCCAGCAGCTTGGACGAGACCTATAATTCACCCCTCCACTTT. The V and J genes are TRBV5-1 and TRBJ1-6; D ambiguous. This CDR3 is 15 amino acids long. The V gene lost 0 bases and the J gene lost 2 bases, with 6 bases spanning the gap. The V gene's germline CDR1 is SGHRS and CDR2 YFSETQ.